This T cell receptor beta chain was obtained from a study of T cells in Graves' hyperthyroidism and ophthalmopathy. Study-level information: Peripheral blood was taken when the disease was first diagnosed, before any treatment began. The study, taken as a whole, reports: Most thyroid clonotypes expanded above 0.001 were also detected in blood. Ophthalmopathy onset followed model prediction by a median about 6.5 months.

The diagnoses drew upon clinical symptoms, serum thyroxine and TRAb, thyroid ultrasound and orbital computed tomography. The CDR3 regions of TCR beta were amplified from RNA transcripts. The HTBI set primed first-round TCR CDR3 RT-PCR. TCRdb re-derived calls from the multiplex PCR reads in MiXCR, one entry per CDR3 protein. This table has approximately 400,000 distinct CDR3 sequences, around a sixth appearing once. The CDR3 consists of 16 residues. Per germline, CDR1 MNHNS and CDR2 SASEGT. The ends lost 5 bases at V and 4 bases at J; junction bases unmatched: 7. In regard to this clonotype: Its specificity is unknown.

The sequenced material came from blood. The J gene is TRBJ2-7, the V gene TRBV6-1; 14 nucleotides agree with TRBD2. The sequence was collected from a woman between 18 and 29 years old with Graves' hyperthyroidism. The CDR3 DNA is TGTGCCAGCAGTTGGGGACTAGCGGGAGTAGAGTACGAGCAGTACTTC. Protein: CASSWGLAGVEYEQYF.